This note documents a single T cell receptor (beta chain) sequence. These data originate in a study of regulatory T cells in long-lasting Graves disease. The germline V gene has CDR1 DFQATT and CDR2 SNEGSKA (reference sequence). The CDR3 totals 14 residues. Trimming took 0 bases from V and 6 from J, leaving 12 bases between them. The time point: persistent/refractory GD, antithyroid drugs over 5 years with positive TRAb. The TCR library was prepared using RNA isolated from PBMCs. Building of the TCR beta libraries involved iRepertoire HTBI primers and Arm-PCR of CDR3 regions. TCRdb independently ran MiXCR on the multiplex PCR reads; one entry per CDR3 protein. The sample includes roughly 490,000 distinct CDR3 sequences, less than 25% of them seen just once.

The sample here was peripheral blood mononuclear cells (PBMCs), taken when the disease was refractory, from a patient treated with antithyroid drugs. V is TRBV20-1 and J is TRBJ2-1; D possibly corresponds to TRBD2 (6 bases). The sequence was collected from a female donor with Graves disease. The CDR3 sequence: CSARDLREGNEQFF. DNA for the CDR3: TGCAGTGCTAGAGATCTGCGGGAAGGCAATGAGCAGTTCTTC.